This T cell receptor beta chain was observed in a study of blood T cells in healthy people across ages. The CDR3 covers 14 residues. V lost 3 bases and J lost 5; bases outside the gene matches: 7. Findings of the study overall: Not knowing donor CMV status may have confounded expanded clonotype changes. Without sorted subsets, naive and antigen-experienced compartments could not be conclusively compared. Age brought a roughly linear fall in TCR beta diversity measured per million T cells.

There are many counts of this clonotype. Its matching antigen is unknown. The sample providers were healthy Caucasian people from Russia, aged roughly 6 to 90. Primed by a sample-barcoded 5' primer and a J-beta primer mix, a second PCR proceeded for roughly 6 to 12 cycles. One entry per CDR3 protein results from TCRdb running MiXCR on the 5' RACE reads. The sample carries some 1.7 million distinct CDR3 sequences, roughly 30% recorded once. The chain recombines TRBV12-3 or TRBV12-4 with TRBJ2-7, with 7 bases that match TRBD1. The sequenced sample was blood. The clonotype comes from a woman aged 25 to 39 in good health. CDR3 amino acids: CASSLHDRAHEQYF. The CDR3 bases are TGTGCCAGCAGTTTGCATGACAGGGCCCACGAGCAGTACTTC.